The rows below give T cell receptor beta chains drawn from one sample of a study of T cells in Graves' hyperthyroidism and ophthalmopathy. One entry per CDR3 protein results from TCRdb running MiXCR on the multiplex PCR reads. The top ten hold 8.2% of the sample, which has some 510,000 distinct CDR3 sequences, 40% to 55% seen once. Sample: peripheral blood or thyroid tissue (not recorded which). The receptors originated from a woman aged 18-29 years with Graves' hyperthyroidism. CDR3s include the opening cysteine and the closing phenylalanine or tryptophan. A D gene is named only where the DNA matches it firmly. Part of the rows lack a size; the others show once, few, many or a class for expanded clones.

D gene	V gene	J gene	clone size	CDR3 DNA	CDR3 protein
TRBD2	TRBV7-6	TRBJ2-7	.	TGTGCCAGCAGCTTAGAACCTAGCGGGAGGGCCGCCGAGCAGTACTTC	CASSLEPSGRAAEQYF
.	TRBV29-1	TRBJ2-7	.	TGCAGCAGCGGGTGGGCGGACGAGCAGTACTTC	CSSGWADEQYF
TRBD1	TRBV5-1	TRBJ1-4	many	TGCGCCAGCAGCCAAGCCGGGACAGCCGAAAAACTGTTTTTT	CASSQAGTAEKLFF
.	TRBV7-9	TRBJ1-5	.	TGTGCCAGCAGTTTGCGACGGATTAGCAATCAGCCCCAGCATTTT	CASSLRRISNQPQHF
TRBD1	TRBV24-1	TRBJ2-5	many	TGTGCCACCAGTGATTTTGGGACAGGGTCCAGAGAGACCCAGTACTTC	CATSDFGTGSRETQYF
.	TRBV9	TRBJ1-1	once	TGTGCCAGCAGCCAGTACAGGGCGAACACTGAAGCTTTCTTT	CASSQYRANTEAFF
TRBD2	TRBV9	TRBJ2-2	few	TGTGCCAGCAGCGGTAGCGGGGACACCGGGGAGCTGTTTTTT	CASSGSGDTGELFF
.	TRBV10-2	TRBJ2-7	.	TGCGCCAGCAAACAGGGGAGGGGTTCCGACGAGCAGTACTTC	CASKQGRGSDEQYF
.	TRBV19	TRBJ1-1	many	TGTGCCAGTAGGGACGGTGAAGCTTTCTTT	CASRDGEAFF
TRBD2	TRBV7-2	TRBJ2-7	.	TGTGCCAGCAGCCAAACTTCTAGCGGGAGTTTCAACGAGCAGTACTTC	CASSQTSSGSFNEQYF
.	TRBV20-1	TRBJ1-2	many	TGCAGTGCTACGGTGGACTATGGCTACACCTTC	CSATVDYGYTF
.	TRBV29-1	TRBJ1-5	.	TGCAGCGTTCTAGGGGCGCGGGGCAATCAGCCCCAGCATTTT	CSVLGARGNQPQHF
.	TRBV4-1	TRBJ2-2	.	TGTGCCAGCAGCCAAGATGGGAACCTGAACACCGGGGAGCTGTTTTTT	CASSQDGNLNTGELFF
.	TRBV9	TRBJ1-1	few	TGTGCCAGCAGCGTAGAGGGGGATATGAACACTGAAGCTTTCTTT	CASSVEGDMNTEAFF
.	TRBV10-3	TRBJ2-3	.	TGTGCCATCAGTGTCTTGGCAGAGGAGACAGATACGCAGTATTTT	CAISVLAEETDTQYF
.	TRBV10-3	TRBJ1-1	.	TGTGCCAGCAGTGGGCCCACAAACACTGAAGCTTTCTTT	CASSGPTNTEAFF
.	TRBV2	TRBJ2-1	.	TGTGCCAGCAGGACAGGATACAATGAGCAGTTCTTC	CASRTGYNEQFF
TRBD1	TRBV19	TRBJ2-7	few	TGTGCCAGTAGTACCGGGACAGTCAGCCCCTACGAGCAGTACTTC	CASSTGTVSPYEQYF
TRBD1	TRBV25-1	TRBJ1-6	once	TGTGCCAGCGCTCCTGGGGAAGGAAGGACAGGGACCAATTCACCCCTCCACTTT	CASAPGEGRTGTNSPLHF
.	TRBV11-2	TRBJ1-3	few	TGTGCCAGCCAATATATTCCCGGAAACACCATATATTTT	CASQYIPGNTIYF
TRBD1	TRBV25-1	TRBJ1-5	many	TGTGCCAGCAGTGAATGGGACAGCGACAGCAATCAGCCCCAGCATTTT	CASSEWDSDSNQPQHF
TRBD1	TRBV7-9	TRBJ1-3	.	TGTGCCAGCAGCCCGACAGGGAGGGGAAACACCATATATTTT	CASSPTGRGNTIYF
.	TRBV20-1	TRBJ2-7	.	TGCAGTGCTAGAAGGCGACAGGGAGGTTGGACCTACGAGCAGTACTTC	CSARRRQGGWTYEQYF
TRBD1	TRBV2	TRBJ1-2	many	TGTGCCAGCAGTTCGAGCGCAGGGGGCGACGGCTACACCTTC	CASSSSAGGDGYTF
.	TRBV7-2	TRBJ2-7	few	TGTGCCAGCAGCCCACCACAGGGTACCTACGAGCAGTACTTC	CASSPPQGTYEQYF
.	TRBV29-1	TRBJ2-7	.	TGCAGCGTTGGGGATGCGGGGGCCGGGGAGCTGTACTTC	CSVGDAGAGELYF
TRBD1	TRBV7-8	TRBJ2-2	.	TGTGCCAGCAGCCGACAGGGAACGAACACCGGGGAGCTGTTTTTT	CASSRQGTNTGELFF
.	TRBV7-9	TRBJ2-7	.	TGTGCCAGCAACTTAAGGGAGTACGAGCAGTACTTC	CASNLREYEQYF
.	TRBV2	TRBJ2-3	few	TGTGCCAGCAGTGAGACTACGTATACGCAGTATTTT	CASSETTYTQYF
.	TRBV20-1	TRBJ2-5	many	TGCAGTGCTAGAGTGGCAGAGACCCAGTACTTC	CSARVAETQYF
.	TRBV20-1	TRBJ2-7	.	TGCAGTGGGGGGCAGGGGTTCAACGAGCAGTACTTC	CSGGQGFNEQYF
.	TRBV25-1	TRBJ1-3	.	TGTGCCAGCAGTCCCTCTTATGGAAACACCATATATTTT	CASSPSYGNTIYF
TRBD1	TRBV25-1	TRBJ1-2	.	TGTGCCTCGGCCCGGGACAGGGGATCTTCTGGCTACACCTTC	CASARDRGSSGYTF
.	TRBV19	TRBJ2-5	.	TGTGCCAGTAGTCCACGGACAGAATACCAAGAGACCCAGTACTTC	CASSPRTEYQETQYF
.	TRBV9	TRBJ1-1	.	TGTGCCAGCAGCGTAGGGAAAGGGAAGGTTACTGAAGCTTTCTTT	CASSVGKGKVTEAFF
.	TRBV5-1	TRBJ2-7	once	TGCGCCAGCAGCGACGTTTTCAGCGACGAGCAGTACTTC	CASSDVFSDEQYF
TRBD2	TRBV20-1	TRBJ2-7	few	TGCAGTGCTAGAGACCCAGCGGGAGGTCCCTACGAGCAGTACTTC	CSARDPAGGPYEQYF
.	TRBV19	TRBJ2-7	.	TGTGCCAGTAGTACTAGCTTCCACGAGCAGTACTTC	CASSTSFHEQYF
.	TRBV24-1	TRBJ2-7	many	TGTGCCACCAGTGGCCGCCGGGGAGAGCAGTACTTC	CATSGRRGEQYF
.	TRBV13	TRBJ1-2	few	TGTGCCAGCATGGGGGGCGACTATGGCTACACCTTC	CASMGGDYGYTF
.	TRBV19	TRBJ1-3	.	TGTGCCAGTAGGACGACCCCTGGATCTCCCGCATATTTT	CASRTTPGSPAYF
.	TRBV20-1	TRBJ1-5	few	TGCAGTGCTAGAGGGGCAGAAATGCCCCAGCATTTT	CSARGAEMPQHF
TRBD1	TRBV5-1	TRBJ2-7	many	TGCGCCAGCAGCTCGGGACAGGACGAGCAGTACTTC	CASSSGQDEQYF
.	TRBV7-9	TRBJ1-3	.	TGTGCCAGCAGCCGTCGGGCGTCTGAGAACACCATATATTTT	CASSRRASENTIYF
.	TRBV6-6	TRBJ1-4	.	TGTGCCAGCAGTTACCCTGGCAGGAGGGGTGAAAAACTGTTTTTT	CASSYPGRRGEKLFF
.	TRBV2	TRBJ2-5	few	TGTGCCAGTAATGGAAAGGGTCAACAAGAGACCCAGTACTTC	CASNGKGQQETQYF